This T cell receptor beta chain emerged from a study of shared clonotypes between healthy human individuals. Study details: Three plates each covered CD4 naive and memory; CD8 naive two, CD8 memory one. The study, taken as a whole, reports: Generally, estimated richness proved larger in naive subsets than it did in memory subsets.

Points on this clone: The antigen is not known.

The CDR3 consists of 15 residues. Trimming shortened V by 5 bases and J by 6 bases, and 20 bases separated the two germline ends. Germline values: CDR1 SEHNR, CDR2 FQNEAQ (reference sequence). Measured with immunoSEQ multiplex PCR; TCRdb has only the in-frame clones, and not every one. The sample holds about 2 million clones, 85% to 95% seen once. The naive CD8 population came from CD45RO-negative cells selected for CCR7, without terminally differentiated effector memory CD45RA+ cells. Donation came from healthy HIV-negative adults that had no recent acute infections or vaccinations. The sequence derives from a man aged 18 to 29 in good health. The gene calls are TRBV7-9 and TRBJ2-7; possible D gene TRBD1, 6 bases. The specimen was naive CD8+ T cells sorted from blood. CDR3 in amino acids: CASSRGPQGLPEQYF. In DNA, the CDR3 is TGTGCCAGCAGCCGAGGCCCGCAGGGGCTACCCGAGCAGTACTTC.